Shown below are 15 T cell receptor beta chains from a single sample sequenced in a study of blood T cell repertoires in COVID-19. The protocol was immunoSEQ multiplex PCR, while the TCRdb copy is restricted to in-frame clones and leaves out a portion. The data show 330,000 or so clones, with about 88% seen just once and over 1% held by the top ten. Sequencing used PBMCs or T cells enriched from blood (not recorded which). All receptors come from a woman younger than 45 who had been exposed to COVID-19.

This clone was counted a few times. CDR3 amino acids: CASSVAQGADSPLHF. The DNA of the CDR3 is TGTGCCAGCAGCGTAGCCCAAGGGGCCGATTCACCCCTCCACTTT. The V gene is TRBV9, the J gene TRBJ1-6; D perhaps matches TRBD1 (5 bases). CDR1 SGDLS and CDR2 YYNGEE come from the germline V gene. The CDR3 is 15 residues long. V lost 0 bases, J lost 8 bases, and 12 bases lay in between.

This sequence joins TRBV5-6 and TRBJ2-2; 9 bases match TRBD1. The V and J ends lost 2 bases and 5 bases, in that order; junction bases with no gene match: 10. CDR3 length: 17 amino acids. Germline V gives CDR1 SGHDT, CDR2 YYEEEE. The CDR3 spells CASSLATGTGRTGELFF. DNA of the CDR3: TGTGCCAGCAGCTTAGCCACCGGGACAGGGCGGACCGGGGAGCTGTTTTTT.

The CDR3 here is CSVPKDTRNGYTF. In DNA form, the CDR3 reads TGCAGCGTCCCGAAGGACACCCGGAATGGCTACACCTTC. The chain links TRBV29-1 to TRBJ1-2; D may be TRBD1 (5 bases). CDR3 length: 13 amino acids. Germline V gene lookup returns CDR1 SQVTM and CDR2 ANQGSEA. Deletions cut 6 bases from V and 6 bases from J, with 17 bases between.

This chain joins TRBV7-6 and TRBJ1-1, with D unclear. The CDR3 is 14 amino acids. Germline V gene lookup returns CDR1 SGHVS and CDR2 FNYEAQ. Trimming took off 3 bases at V and 5 bases at J, with 13 bases between the two ends. The CDR3 region has the DNA TGTGCCAGCAGCTTCGGGGTGGGTTGGACTGAAGCTTTCTTT. Residues: CASSFGVGWTEAFF.

This clone was seen once. V and J are TRBV7-9 and TRBJ1-5; TRBD1 agrees at 9 bases. With V trimmed by 5 bases and J by 6 bases, 11 bases remained unmatched. The germline V gene has CDR1 SEHNR and CDR2 FQNEAQ (reference sequence). This CDR3 has 16 amino acids. This CDR3 is CASSGAGQGFTQPQHF. The CDR3, as DNA: TGTGCCAGCAGCGGAGCGGGACAGGGTTTTACTCAGCCCCAGCATTTT.

This chain links TRBV4-1 with TRBJ2-1; 10 bases align to TRBD2. CDR1 and CDR2 (germline): MGHRA, YSYEKL. The CDR3 totals 16 residues. With 5 bases clipped from V and 8 bases from J, the junction kept 12 bases outside the gene matches. CDR3: CASSKGPSGSRDEQFF. The CDR3 DNA sequence: TGCGCCAGCAGCAAAGGGCCTAGCGGGAGTAGGGATGAGCAGTTCTTC.

The chain recombines TRBV5-4 with TRBJ2-2; D unresolved. CDR3 length: 16 residues. Germline CDR1 SGHNT, CDR2 YYREEE (reference sequence). V lost 4 bases and J 2 bases, leaving 15 bases between the germline ends. CDR3 region: CASSLYLEDNTGELFF. The CDR3 nucleotides are TGTGCCAGCAGCCTGTACCTTGAGGATAACACCGGGGAGCTGTTTTTT.

The V and J genes are TRBV7-8 and TRBJ2-1; 10 nucleotides line up with TRBD2. V shed 1 base, J shed 9 bases, and the junction held 9 bases outside the gene matches. This CDR3 contains 16 residues. The V gene's germline CDR1 is SGHVS and CDR2 FQNEAQ. CDR3 amino acids: CASSLVASGSFGEQFF. CDR3 DNA: TGTGCCAGCAGCTTAGTGGCTAGCGGGAGTTTTGGTGAGCAGTTCTTC.

The chain links TRBV7-9 to TRBJ1-2; no definite D call. Germline V lookup: CDR1 SEHNR, CDR2 FQNEAQ (reference sequence). With 5 bases removed from V and 5 bases from J, the gap between germline ends came to 9 bases. This CDR3 comprises 12 residues. CDR3 sequence: CASSRDLYGYTF. CDR3 DNA sequence: TGTGCCAGCAGCCGGGATCTTTATGGCTACACCTTC.

The V and J genes are TRBV2 and TRBJ2-1, with 7 bases identical to TRBD1. V dropped 6 bases and J dropped 6; count of bases not matched to a gene: 11. Germline V gives CDR1 SNHLY, CDR2 FYNNEI. The CDR3 is made up of 15 amino acids. The CDR3 nucleotides read TGTGCCAGCAGCCCGGGACAGCCCCGGGGCAATGAGCAGTTCTTC. Encoded protein: CASSPGQPRGNEQFF.

The rearrangement uses TRBV19 and TRBJ2-4; D is unclear. Trimming took 5 bases from V and 7 from J, leaving 6 bases between them. The V gene's germline CDR1 is LNHDA and CDR2 SQIVND (reference sequence). The CDR3 sequence is 11 residues long. CDR3 loop: CASSQYNIQYF. The CDR3 DNA is TGTGCCAGTAGTCAGTACAACATTCAGTACTTC.

The chain has TRBV5-1 and TRBJ1-6; possibly TRBD1 for D (5 bases). V lost 0 bases and J lost 6, with 16 bases in between. Germline values: CDR1 SGHRS, CDR2 YFSETQ. The CDR3 has 17 residues. CDR3 in amino acids: CASSLASISQGNSPLHF. The CDR3 region has the DNA TGCGCCAGCAGCTTGGCCTCAATCTCCCAGGGTAATTCACCCCTCCACTTT.

On this clone: The identical CDR3 is also encoded by other nucleotide sequences in the sample. The rearrangement links TRBV28 to TRBJ1-3; D uncertain. CDR3 length: 14 amino acids. Germline V gives CDR1 MDHEN, CDR2 SYDVKM. Trimming took off 6 bases at V and 3 bases at J, with 12 bases between the two ends. The CDR3 DNA reads as TGTGCCAGCAGCCGACGAGGAGGTGGAAACACCATATATTTT. The encoded protein is CASSRRGGGNTIYF.

CDR3 amino acids: CASSAPAGLAGGNEQFF. In DNA form, the CDR3 reads TGTGCCAGCAGCGCCCCCGCCGGACTAGCGGGAGGTAATGAGCAGTTCTTC. J is TRBJ2-1 and V is TRBV9; the match to TRBD2 covers 14 bases. Germline V gives CDR1 SGDLS, CDR2 YYNGEE. The CDR3 is 17 amino acids. V was clipped by 3 bases and J by 7 bases; unmatched bases: 9.

The chain couples TRBV3-1 (or the pseudogene TRBV3-2) to TRBJ2-7, with TRBD1 matching 8 bases. Trimming at V came to 3 bases and at J to 2 bases, leaving 12 bases not matched to a gene. The CDR3 contains 17 residues. Germline V gene lookup returns CDR1 LGHDT and CDR2 YNNKEL (reference sequence). Here the CDR3 DNA reads TGTGCCAGCAGCCAGGACACCCGGGACAGGAGCACCTACGAGCAGTACTTC. It encodes CASSQDTRDRSTYEQYF.